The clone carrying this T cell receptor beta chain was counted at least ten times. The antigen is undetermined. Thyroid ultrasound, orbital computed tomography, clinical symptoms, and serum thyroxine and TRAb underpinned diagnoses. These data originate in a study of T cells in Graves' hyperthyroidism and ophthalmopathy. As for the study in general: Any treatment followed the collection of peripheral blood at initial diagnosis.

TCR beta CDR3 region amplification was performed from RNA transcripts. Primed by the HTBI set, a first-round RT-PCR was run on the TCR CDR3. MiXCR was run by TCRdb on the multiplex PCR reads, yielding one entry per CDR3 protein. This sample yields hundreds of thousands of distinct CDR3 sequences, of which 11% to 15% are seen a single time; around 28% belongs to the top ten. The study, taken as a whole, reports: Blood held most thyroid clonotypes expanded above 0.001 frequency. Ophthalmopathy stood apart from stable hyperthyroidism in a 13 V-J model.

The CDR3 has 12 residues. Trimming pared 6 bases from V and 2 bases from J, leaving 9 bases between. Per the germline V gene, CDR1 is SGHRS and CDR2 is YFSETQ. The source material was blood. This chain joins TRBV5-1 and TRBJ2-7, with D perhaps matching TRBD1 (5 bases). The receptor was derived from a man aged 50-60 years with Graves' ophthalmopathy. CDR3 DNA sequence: TGCGCCAGCAAAGGACAAGCCTACGAGCAGTACTTC. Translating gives CASKGQAYEQYF.